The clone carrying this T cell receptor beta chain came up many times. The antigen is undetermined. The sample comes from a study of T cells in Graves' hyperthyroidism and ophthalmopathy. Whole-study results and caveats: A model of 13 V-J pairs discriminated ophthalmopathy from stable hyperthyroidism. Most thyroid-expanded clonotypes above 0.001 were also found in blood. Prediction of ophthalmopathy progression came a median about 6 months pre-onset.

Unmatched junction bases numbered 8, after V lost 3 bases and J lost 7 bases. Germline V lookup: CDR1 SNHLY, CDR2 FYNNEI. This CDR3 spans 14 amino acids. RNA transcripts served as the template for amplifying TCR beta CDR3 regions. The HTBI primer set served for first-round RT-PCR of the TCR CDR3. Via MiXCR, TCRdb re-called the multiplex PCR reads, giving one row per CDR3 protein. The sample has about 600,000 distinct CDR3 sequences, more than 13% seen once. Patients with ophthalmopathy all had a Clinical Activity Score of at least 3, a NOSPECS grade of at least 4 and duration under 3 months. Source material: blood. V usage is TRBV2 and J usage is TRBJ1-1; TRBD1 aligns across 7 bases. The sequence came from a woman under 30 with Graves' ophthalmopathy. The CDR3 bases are TGTGCCAGCAGTGAGGTACAGGGGAGGGGTGAAGCTTTCTTT. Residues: CASSEVQGRGEAFF.